The clone carrying this T cell receptor beta chain was counted at least ten times. The sample comes from a study of T-cell reconstitution after alpha-beta-depleted transplantation in children. Researchers prepared the TCRbeta library using unique molecular identifiers, the study reports. MiXCR, run by TCRdb on the PCR reads, gives a single entry per CDR3 protein. The table lists about 98,000 distinct CDR3 sequences, about 6% of them singletons, with around 5.6% in the top ten. This CDR3 is 13 amino acids long. Germline values: CDR1 SGHTA, CDR2 FQGNSA. The V gene lost 6 bases and the J gene lost 11 bases, with 17 bases spanning the gap.

The receptor comes from a female patient aged 2 to 10 who had a stem cell transplant for Fanconi anemia, so the T cells may come from the graft donor. Sequencing was performed on PBMCs, mostly from graft donor cells, taken 60 days after TCRalphabeta/CD19-depleted stem cell transplant. V is TRBV7-2 and J is TRBJ2-1, with D maybe TRBD2 (6 bases). The CDR3 DNA sequence: TGTGCCAGCAGAAAATCCCTCGCGGGAAAGCAGTTCTTC. Its translation is CASRKSLAGKQFF.